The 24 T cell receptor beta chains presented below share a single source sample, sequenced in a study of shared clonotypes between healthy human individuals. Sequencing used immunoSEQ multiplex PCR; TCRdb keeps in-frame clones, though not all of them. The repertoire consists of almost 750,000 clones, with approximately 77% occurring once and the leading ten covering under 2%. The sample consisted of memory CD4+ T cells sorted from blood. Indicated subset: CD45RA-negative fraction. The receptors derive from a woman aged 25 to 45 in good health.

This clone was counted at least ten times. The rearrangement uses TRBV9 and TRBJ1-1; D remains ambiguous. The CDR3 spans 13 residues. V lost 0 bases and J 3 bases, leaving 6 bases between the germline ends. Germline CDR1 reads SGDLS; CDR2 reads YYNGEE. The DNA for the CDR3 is TGTGCCAGCAGCGTAGTTTCGGACACTGAAGCTTTCTTT. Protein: CASSVVSDTEAFF.

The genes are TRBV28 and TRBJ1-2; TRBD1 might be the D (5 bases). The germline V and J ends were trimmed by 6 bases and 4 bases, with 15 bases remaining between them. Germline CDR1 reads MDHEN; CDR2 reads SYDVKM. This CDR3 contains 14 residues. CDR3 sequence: CASRTPGQGYGYTF. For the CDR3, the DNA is TGTGCCAGCAGGACCCCCGGGCAGGGCTATGGCTACACCTTC.

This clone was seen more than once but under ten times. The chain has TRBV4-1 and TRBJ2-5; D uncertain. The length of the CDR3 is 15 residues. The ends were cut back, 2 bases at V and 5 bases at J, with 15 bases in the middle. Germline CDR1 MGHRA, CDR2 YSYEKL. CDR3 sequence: CASSQTLLPTETQYF. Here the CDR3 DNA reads TGCGCCAGCAGCCAAACCCTCCTCCCCACCGAGACCCAGTACTTC.

The CDR3 region has the DNA TGTGCCAGCAGCTCAGGAGCCCTTCGGCAGTACTTC. It is translated as CASSSGALRQYF. The chain carries TRBV7-9 and TRBJ2-7; D unclear. In germline, CDR1 is SEHNR, CDR2 FQNEAQ (reference sequence). Trimming removed 4 bases at V and 9 bases at J, with 13 bases between. The CDR3 consists of 12 residues.

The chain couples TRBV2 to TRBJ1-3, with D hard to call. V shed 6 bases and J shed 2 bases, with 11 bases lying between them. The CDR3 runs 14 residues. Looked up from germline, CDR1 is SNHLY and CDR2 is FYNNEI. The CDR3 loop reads CASSTAPAGNTIYF. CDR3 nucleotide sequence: TGTGCCAGCAGCACCGCCCCGGCTGGAAACACCATATATTTT.

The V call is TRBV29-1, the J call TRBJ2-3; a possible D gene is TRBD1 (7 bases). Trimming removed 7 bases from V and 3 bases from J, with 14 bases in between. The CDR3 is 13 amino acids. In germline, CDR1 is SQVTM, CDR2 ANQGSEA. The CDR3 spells CSARPGGTDTQYF. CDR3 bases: TGCAGCGCGAGGCCAGGGGGGACAGATACGCAGTATTTT.

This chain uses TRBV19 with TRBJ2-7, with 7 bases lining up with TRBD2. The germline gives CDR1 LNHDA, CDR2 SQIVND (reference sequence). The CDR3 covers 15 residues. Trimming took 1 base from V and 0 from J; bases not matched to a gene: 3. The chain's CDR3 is CASSIVRDYSYEQYF. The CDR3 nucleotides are TGTGCCAGTAGTATAGTCCGGGACTACTCCTACGAGCAGTACTTC.

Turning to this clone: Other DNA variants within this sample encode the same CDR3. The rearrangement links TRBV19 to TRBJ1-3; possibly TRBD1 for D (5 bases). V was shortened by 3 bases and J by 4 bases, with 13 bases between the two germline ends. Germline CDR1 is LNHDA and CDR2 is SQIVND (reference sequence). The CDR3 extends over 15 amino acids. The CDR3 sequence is CASSIPGTAGNTIYF. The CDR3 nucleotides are TGTGCCAGTAGTATTCCAGGGACGGCCGGAAACACCATATATTTT.

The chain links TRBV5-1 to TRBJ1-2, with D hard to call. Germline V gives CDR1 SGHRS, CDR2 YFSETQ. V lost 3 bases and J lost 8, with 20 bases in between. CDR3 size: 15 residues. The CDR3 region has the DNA TGCGCCAGCAGCTCTGAGGCCTTGGGCTCGAGAGGCTACACCTTC. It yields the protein CASSSEALGSRGYTF.

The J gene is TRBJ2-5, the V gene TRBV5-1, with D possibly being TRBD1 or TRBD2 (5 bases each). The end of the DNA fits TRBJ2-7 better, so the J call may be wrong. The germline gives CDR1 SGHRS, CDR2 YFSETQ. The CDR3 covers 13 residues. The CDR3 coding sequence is TGCGCCAGCAGCTTGGCCTCTGGGACCGAGCAGTACTTC. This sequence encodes CASSLASGTEQYF.

CDR3 nucleotide sequence: TGTGCCAGCAGCCCATGGACAGACTTGGCGGCAGATACGCAGTATTTT. It specifies CASSPWTDLAADTQYF. The J gene is TRBJ2-3, the V gene TRBV5-6, with a possible D match to TRBD1 (6 bases). The CDR3 is 16 amino acids. The germline CDR1 and CDR2 sequences are SGHDT and YYEEEE. V dropped 4 bases and J dropped 4 bases, with 19 bases sitting between them.

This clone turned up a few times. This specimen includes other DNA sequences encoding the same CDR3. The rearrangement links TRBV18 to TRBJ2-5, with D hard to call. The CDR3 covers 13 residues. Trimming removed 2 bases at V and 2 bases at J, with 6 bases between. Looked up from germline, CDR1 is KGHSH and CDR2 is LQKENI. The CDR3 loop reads CASSPEFQETQYF. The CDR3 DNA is TGTGCCAGCTCACCAGAATTTCAAGAGACCCAGTACTTC.

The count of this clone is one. The CDR3: CASSSQLDNPTGELFF. CDR3 in DNA: TGTGCCAGCAGCTCACAGTTAGATAACCCGACCGGGGAGCTGTTTTTT. The V and J genes are TRBV7-9 and TRBJ2-2; no firm D call. The V end was cut by 4 bases, the J end by 5 bases, with 17 bases between. The length of the CDR3 is 16 residues. The germline V gene has CDR1 SEHNR and CDR2 FQNEAQ (reference sequence).

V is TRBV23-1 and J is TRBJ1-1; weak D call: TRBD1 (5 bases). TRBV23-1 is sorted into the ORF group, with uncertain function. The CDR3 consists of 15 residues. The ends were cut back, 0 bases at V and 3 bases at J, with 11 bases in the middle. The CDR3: CASSQSRGGYTEAFF. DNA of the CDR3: TGCGCCAGCAGTCAATCTAGGGGAGGGTACACTGAAGCTTTCTTT.

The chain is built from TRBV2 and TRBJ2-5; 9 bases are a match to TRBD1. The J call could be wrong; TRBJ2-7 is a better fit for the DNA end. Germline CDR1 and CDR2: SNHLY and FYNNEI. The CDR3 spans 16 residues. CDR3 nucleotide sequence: TGTGCCAGCAGTTCCGGCACAGGGGGCGGCTCCTACGAGCAGTACTTC. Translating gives CASSSGTGGGSYEQYF.

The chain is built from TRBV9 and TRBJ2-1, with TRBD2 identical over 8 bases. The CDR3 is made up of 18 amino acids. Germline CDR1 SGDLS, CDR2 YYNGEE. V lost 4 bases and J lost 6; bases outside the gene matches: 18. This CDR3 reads CASSPLRTLAGRSNEQFF. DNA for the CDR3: TGTGCCAGCAGCCCCCTCCGGACTCTAGCGGGTCGTTCCAATGAGCAGTTCTTC.

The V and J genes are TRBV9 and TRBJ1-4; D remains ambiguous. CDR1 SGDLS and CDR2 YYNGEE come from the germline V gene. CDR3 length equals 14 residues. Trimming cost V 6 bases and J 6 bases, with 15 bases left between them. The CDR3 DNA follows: TGTGCCAGCACCGCGGGCGGGGAGTATGAAAAACTGTTTTTT. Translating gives CASTAGGEYEKLFF.

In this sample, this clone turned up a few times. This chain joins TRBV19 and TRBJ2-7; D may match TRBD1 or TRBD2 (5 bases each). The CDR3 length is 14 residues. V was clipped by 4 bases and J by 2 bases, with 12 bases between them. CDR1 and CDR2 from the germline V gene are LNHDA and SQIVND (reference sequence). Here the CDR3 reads CASSTGPGTYEQYF. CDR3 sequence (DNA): TGTGCCAGTAGTACGGGGCCAGGAACCTACGAGCAGTACTTC. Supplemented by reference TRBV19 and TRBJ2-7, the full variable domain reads DGGITQSPKYLFRKEGQNVTLSCEQNLNHDAMYWYRQDPGQGLRLIYYSQIVNDFQKGDIAEGYSVSREKKESFPLTVTSAQKNPTAFYLCASSTGPGTYEQYFGPGTRLTVT.

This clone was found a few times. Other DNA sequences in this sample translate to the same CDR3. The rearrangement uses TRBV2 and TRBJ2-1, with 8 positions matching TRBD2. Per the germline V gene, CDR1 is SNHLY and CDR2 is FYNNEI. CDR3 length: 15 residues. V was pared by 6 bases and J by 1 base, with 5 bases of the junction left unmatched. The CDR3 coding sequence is TGTGCCAGCAGCCAGAGCGGGAGTTCCTACAATGAGCAGTTCTTC. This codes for CASSQSGSSYNEQFF. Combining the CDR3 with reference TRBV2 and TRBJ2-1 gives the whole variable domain EPEVTQTPSHQVTQMGQEVILRCVPISNHLYFYWYRQILGQKVEFLVSFYNNEISEKSEIFDDQFSVERPDGSNFTLKIRSTKLEDSAMYFCASSQSGSSYNEQFFGPGTRLTVL.

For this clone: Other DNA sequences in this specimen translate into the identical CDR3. The CDR3 region has the DNA TGTGCCAGCAGCCCGACAGCACTTAGCAATCAGCCCCAGCATTTT. Its translation is CASSPTALSNQPQHF. The V gene is TRBV7-2, the J gene TRBJ1-5; possibly TRBD1 for D (5 bases). Germline assignment: CDR1 SGHTA and CDR2 FQGNSA. The V end was cut by 5 bases, the J end by 0 bases, with 11 bases between. This CDR3 is built from 15 residues. Full variable domain (rest looked up from reference TRBV7-2 and TRBJ1-5): GAGVSQSPSNKVTEKGKDVELRCDPISGHTALYWYRQSLGQGLEFLIYFQGNSAPDKSGLPSDRFSAERTGGSVSTLTIQRTQQEDSAVYLCASSPTALSNQPQHFGDGTRLSIL.

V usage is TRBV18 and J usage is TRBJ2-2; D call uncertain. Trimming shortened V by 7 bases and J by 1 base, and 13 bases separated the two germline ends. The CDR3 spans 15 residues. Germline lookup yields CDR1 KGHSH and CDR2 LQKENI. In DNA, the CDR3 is TGTGCCAGCTGCCCCCCCAACCGGAACACCGGGGAGCTGTTTTTT. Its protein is CASCPPNRNTGELFF.

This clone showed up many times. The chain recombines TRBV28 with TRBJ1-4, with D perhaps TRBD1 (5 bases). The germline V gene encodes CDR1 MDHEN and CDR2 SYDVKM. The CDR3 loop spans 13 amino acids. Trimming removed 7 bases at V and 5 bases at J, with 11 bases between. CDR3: CASTLPGNEKLFF. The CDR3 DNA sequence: TGTGCCAGCACTCTTCCAGGGAATGAAAAACTGTTTTTT.

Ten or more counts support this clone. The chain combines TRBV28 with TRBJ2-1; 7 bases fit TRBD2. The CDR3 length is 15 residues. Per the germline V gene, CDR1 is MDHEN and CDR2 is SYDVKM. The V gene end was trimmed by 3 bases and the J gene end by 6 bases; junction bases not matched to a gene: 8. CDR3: CASSFELASLNEQFF. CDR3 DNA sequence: TGTGCCAGCAGTTTTGAACTAGCGTCTCTCAATGAGCAGTTCTTC. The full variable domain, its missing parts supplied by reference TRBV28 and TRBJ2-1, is DVKVTQSSRYLVKRTGEKVFLECVQDMDHENMFWYRQDPGLGLRLIYFSYDVKMKEKGDIPEGYSVSREKKERFSLILESASTNQTSMYLCASSFELASLNEQFFGPGTRLTVL.

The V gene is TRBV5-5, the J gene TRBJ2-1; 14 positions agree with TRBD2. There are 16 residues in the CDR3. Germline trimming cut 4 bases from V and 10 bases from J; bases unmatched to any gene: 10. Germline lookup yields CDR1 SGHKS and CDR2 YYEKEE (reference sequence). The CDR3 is CASSAGTSGSLSEQFF. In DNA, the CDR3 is TGTGCCAGCAGCGCTGGGACTAGCGGGAGCCTATCAGAGCAGTTCTTC.